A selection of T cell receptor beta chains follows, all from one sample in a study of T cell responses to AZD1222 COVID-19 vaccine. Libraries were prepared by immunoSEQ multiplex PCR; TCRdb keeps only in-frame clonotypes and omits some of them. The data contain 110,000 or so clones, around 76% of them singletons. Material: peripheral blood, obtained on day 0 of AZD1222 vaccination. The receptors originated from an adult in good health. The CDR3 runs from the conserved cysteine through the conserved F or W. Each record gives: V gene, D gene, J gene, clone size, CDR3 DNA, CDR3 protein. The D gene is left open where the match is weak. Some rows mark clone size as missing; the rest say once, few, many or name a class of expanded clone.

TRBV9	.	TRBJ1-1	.	TGTGCCAGCAGCGAACAAACAGAGTCCGAAGCTTTCTTT	CASSEQTESEAFF
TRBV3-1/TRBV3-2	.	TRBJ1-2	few	TGTGCCAGCAGCCCTGGGGCCGGCTACACCTTC	CASSPGAGYTF
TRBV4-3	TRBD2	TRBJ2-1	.	TGCGCCAGCAGCCAAACACCGGGGGGCTACAATGAGCAGTTCTTC	CASSQTPGGYNEQFF
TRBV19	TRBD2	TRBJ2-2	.	TGTGCCACAAGGAGGCGGGGGGCTCCCACCGGGGAGCTGTTTTTT	CATRRRGAPTGELFF
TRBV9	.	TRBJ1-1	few	TGTGCCAGCAGCCGTGGGCCGGGGCAGGGTACTGAAGCTTTCTTT	CASSRGPGQGTEAFF
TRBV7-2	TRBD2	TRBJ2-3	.	TGTGCCAGCAGCCCCCCCGGCGGGGGTGGGGGGCAGTATTTT	CASSPPGGGGGQYF
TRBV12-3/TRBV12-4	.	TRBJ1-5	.	TGTGCCAGCAGCACCTCCCCTAGGCAGCCCCAGCATTTT	CASSTSPRQPQHF
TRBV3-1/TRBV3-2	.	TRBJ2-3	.	TGTGCCAGCAGCCAATTCGTGGGAGATACGCAGTATTTT	CASSQFVGDTQYF
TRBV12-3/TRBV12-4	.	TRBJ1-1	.	TGTGCCAGCAGTCAGGGGATGAACACTGAAGCTTTCTTT	CASSQGMNTEAFF
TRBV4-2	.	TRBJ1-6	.	TGTGCCAGCAGCCAAGATCCGGGCAGCGGTAATTCACCCCTCCACTTT	CASSQDPGSGNSPLHF
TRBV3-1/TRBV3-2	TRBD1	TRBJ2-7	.	TGTGCCAGCAGCCAGGGATACAGGGGCTACGAGCAGTACTTC	CASSQGYRGYEQYF
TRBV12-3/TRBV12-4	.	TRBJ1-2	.	TGTGCCAGCTGGGGAGACTATGGCTACACCTTC	CASWGDYGYTF
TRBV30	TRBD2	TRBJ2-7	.	TGTGCCTGGAACGCAGGCCAGCGGGGGACCGAGCAGTACTTC	CAWNAGQRGTEQYF
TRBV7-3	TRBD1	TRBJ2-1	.	TGTGCCAGCAGCTTAAGAGGGGGCCTGCAGGGCAATGAGCAGTTCTTC	CASSLRGGLQGNEQFF
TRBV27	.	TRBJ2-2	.	TGTGCCAGCAGTCGTAGCGGATCTTACACCGGGGAGCTGTTTTTT	CASSRSGSYTGELFF
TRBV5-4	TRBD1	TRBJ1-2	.	TGTGCCAGCAGCTCCGGGACAGGGTCACGGGGCTACACCTTC	CASSSGTGSRGYTF
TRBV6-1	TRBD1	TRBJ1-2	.	TGTGCCAGCAGTGAAGCAATGGGGACAGAATATGGCTACACCTTC	CASSEAMGTEYGYTF
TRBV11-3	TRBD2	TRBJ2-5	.	TGTGCCAGCGCCTCAGGGGCGGGGGGAAAGCAAGAGACCCAGTACTTC	CASASGAGGKQETQYF
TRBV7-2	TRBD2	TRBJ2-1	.	TGTGCCAGCAGCTACAGGTGGGGGGGGGATTTTAGCTCCTACAATGAGCAGTTCTTC	CASSYRWGGDFSSYNEQFF